This T cell receptor beta chain was captured in a study of blood T cells in healthy people across ages. The CDR3 runs to 14 residues. Trimming shortened V by 8 bases and J by 4 bases, and 16 bases separated the two germline ends. From germline, CDR1 is SNHLY and CDR2 FYNNEI. With a J-beta primer mix and a sample-barcoded 5' primer, a second PCR ran about 6 to 11 cycles. TCRdb re-derived calls from the 5' RACE reads in MiXCR, one entry per CDR3 protein. The sample has about 800,000 distinct CDR3 sequences, about three fifths seen once; the top ten hold 20% to 25%. Researchers isolated at least 6.5 million PBMCs per sample.

The sequenced sample was blood. The rearrangement joins TRBV2 to TRBJ2-3; D gene unclear. The source is a young man in good health. The CDR3 nucleotides are TGTGCCAGCCGCACCCCCTCACCGGCAGATACGCAGTATTTT. Amino acids: CASRTPSPADTQYF. Supplemented by reference TRBV2 and TRBJ2-3, the full variable domain reads EPEVTQTPSHQVTQMGQEVILRCVPISNHLYFYWYRQILGQKVEFLVSFYNNEISEKSEIFDDQFSVERPDGSNFTLKIRSTKLEDSAMYFCASRTPSPADTQYFGPGTRLTVL.